The 32 T cell receptor beta chains listed next were all sequenced from one sample in a study of shared T cell receptors in the human thymus. The repertoire was sequenced with immunoSEQ multiplex PCR; TCRdb's copy has only in-frame clones and lacks some. This table holds 450,000 to 650,000 clones, 75% to 80% found once. This sample was also put to use in a study of human thymus T cells.

Sequencing used thymocytes. Receptors were obtained from a boy younger than two with a congenital heart defect.

The J gene is TRBJ2-7, the V gene TRBV5-6; 8 bases fit TRBD1. Germline V gives CDR1 SGHDT, CDR2 YYEEEE. The J segment lost 4 bases and the V segment lost 7 bases, leaving 7 bases of the junction unmatched. The CDR3 is made up of 13 amino acids. The CDR3 protein is CASGRTGSYEQYF. For the CDR3, the DNA is TGTGCCAGCGGGCGGACAGGGTCATACGAGCAGTACTTC.

This chain links TRBV5-1 with TRBJ1-4; 10 bases are shared with TRBD1. Germline CDR1 and CDR2: SGHRS and YFSETQ. Trimming at V came to 4 bases and at J to 7 bases, leaving 7 bases not matched to a gene. The length of the CDR3 is 15 residues. CDR3 nucleotide sequence: TGCGCCAGCAGCCCCCGACAGGGGGCGGGTGAAAAACTGTTTTTT. Amino acids: CASSPRQGAGEKLFF.

This chain uses TRBV18 with TRBJ1-2, with D possibly TRBD1 on 5 matching bases. CDR3 length equals 12 residues. V lost 6 bases to trimming and J lost 4 bases, with 9 bases between them. The germline V gene has CDR1 KGHSH and CDR2 LQKENI. The CDR3 region is CASSHQGYGYTF. The CDR3, as DNA: TGTGCCAGCTCCCACCAGGGCTATGGCTACACCTTC.

This clone came up a few times. The chain has TRBV5-8 and TRBJ2-5; 9 positions match TRBD1. There are 18 residues in the CDR3. V shed 3 bases, J shed 0 bases, and the junction held 12 bases outside the gene matches. CDR1 SGHTS and CDR2 YDEGEE come from the germline V gene. The CDR3 loop is CASSSPDRGPQYQETQYF. The CDR3 coding sequence is TGTGCCAGCAGCTCTCCGGACAGGGGACCCCAGTACCAAGAGACCCAGTACTTC.

The CDR3 DNA reads TGTGCCAGCAGCGTAGGGGCCATCGGTGGTGAGCAGTTCTTC. Protein sequence: CASSVGAIGGEQFF. The chain employs TRBV9 and TRBJ2-1, with unresolved D. Looked up from germline, CDR1 is SGDLS and CDR2 is YYNGEE. The CDR3 extends over 14 amino acids. Trimming cost V 0 bases and J 9 bases, with 13 bases left between them. Combining the CDR3 with reference TRBV9 and TRBJ2-1 gives the whole variable domain DSGVTQTPKHLITATGQRVTLRCSPRSGDLSVYWYQQSLDQGLQFLIQYYNGEERAKGNILERFSAQQFPDLHSELNLSSLELGDSALYFCASSVGAIGGEQFFGPGTRLTVL.

This clone was counted only a few times. An end of the junction does not agree with germline; a read error may underlie this. This sequence joins TRBV7-9 and TRBJ2-7, with TRBD1 matching over 9 bases. CDR1 and CDR2 from the germline V gene are SEHNR and FQNEAQ (reference sequence). There are 18 residues in the CDR3. Written as DNA, the CDR3 is TGTGCCAGCAACTTAGCCAATACCGGGACAGGGACGACCTACGAGCAGTACTTC. It translates to CASNLANTGTGTTYEQYF.

This CDR3 reads CASSGEGTGITDTQYF. The CDR3 nucleotides read TGTGCCAGCAGCGGCGAAGGGACAGGGATCACAGATACGCAGTATTTT. J is TRBJ2-3 and V is TRBV7-2; 9 bases agree with TRBD1. Trimming at V came to 5 bases and at J to 2 bases, leaving 8 bases not matched to a gene. CDR3 size: 16 residues. The V gene's germline CDR1 is SGHTA and CDR2 FQGNSA.

The chain has TRBV11-3 and TRBJ2-7; 7 bases are shared with TRBD1. Germline-derived CDR1 and CDR2 are SGHNT and YENEEA. The CDR3 runs 17 residues. V was clipped by 3 bases and J by 4 bases; unmatched bases: 15. The CDR3 here is CASSFLFKGQPGYEQYF. The CDR3 coding sequence is TGTGCCAGCAGCTTCCTCTTCAAGGGACAGCCCGGGTACGAGCAGTACTTC.

In its sample, this clone was seen once. The genes are TRBV9 and TRBJ2-5, with TRBD2 matching 9 bases. Germline V lookup: CDR1 SGDLS, CDR2 YYNGEE. Germline trimming cut 0 bases from V and 4 bases from J; bases unmatched to any gene: 7. The CDR3 sequence is 16 residues long. In DNA form, the CDR3 reads TGTGCCAGCAGCGTAGCTGTTAGCGGGAGATCAGAGACCCAGTACTTC. This encodes CASSVAVSGRSETQYF. Full variable domain (remainder filled in from reference TRBV9 and TRBJ2-5): DSGVTQTPKHLITATGQRVTLRCSPRSGDLSVYWYQQSLDQGLQFLIQYYNGEERAKGNILERFSAQQFPDLHSELNLSSLELGDSALYFCASSVAVSGRSETQYFGPGTRLLVL.

The chain couples TRBV30 to TRBJ2-2, with 11 bases aligning to TRBD2. V lost 1 base and J lost 2; bases outside the gene matches: 3. The CDR3 spans 16 residues. Looked up from germline, CDR1 is GTSNPN and CDR2 is SVGIG (reference sequence). The CDR3 sequence is CAWSAGTSGNTGELFF. In DNA form, the CDR3 reads TGTGCCTGGAGTGCTGGGACTAGCGGTAACACCGGGGAGCTGTTTTTT.

Remarks on this clone: The sample holds other DNA sequences that translate to the same CDR3. The rearrangement links TRBV30 to TRBJ2-7; D gene unclear. Deletions cut 0 bases from V and 6 bases from J, with 15 bases between. The CDR3 sequence is 14 residues long. CDR1 and CDR2 (germline): GTSNPN, SVGIG (reference sequence). The CDR3 loop reads CAWSVRPQAPEQYF. The DNA of the CDR3 is TGTGCCTGGAGTGTACGTCCCCAAGCCCCCGAGCAGTACTTC.

The chain couples TRBV5-8 to TRBJ2-7; D gene unclear. Germline V gene data show CDR1 as SGHTS and CDR2 as YDEGEE. The V end was cut by 1 base, the J end by 3 bases, with 14 bases between. CDR3 length: 15 amino acids. The CDR3 sequence is CASSLRLGPRYEQYF. As DNA, the CDR3 is TGTGCCAGCAGCTTGAGGCTTGGGCCTCGCTACGAGCAGTACTTC.

V is TRBV19 and J is TRBJ1-2; a weak D match, TRBD1 (5 bases). CDR3 size: 13 residues. Trimming shortened V by 3 bases and J by 9 bases, and 14 bases separated the two germline ends. In germline, CDR1 is LNHDA, CDR2 SQIVND (reference sequence). CDR3 residues: CASSISSGWCYTF. CDR3 sequence (DNA): TGTGCCAGTAGTATTTCGTCAGGGTGGTGCTACACCTTC.

The V call is TRBV13, the J call TRBJ1-2; maybe TRBD1 (5 bases). Germline assignment: CDR1 PRHDT and CDR2 FYEKMQ (reference sequence). Deletions cut 5 bases from V and 4 bases from J, with 14 bases between. The CDR3 is made up of 14 amino acids. CDR3 sequence (DNA): TGTGCCAGCAGCACCCGGGGAGGGGTCTATGGCTACACCTTC. Translated, it gives CASSTRGGVYGYTF.

The rearrangement links TRBV6-5 to TRBJ2-5; 8 nucleotides agree with TRBD1. J gave up 4 bases and V 5 bases, and 6 bases lay outside the gene matches. The CDR3 extends over 14 amino acids. The germline CDR1 and CDR2 sequences are MNHEY and SVGAGI. CDR3 in amino acids: CASSPGQGRETQYF. The CDR3 region has the DNA TGTGCCAGCAGTCCTGGACAGGGCCGAGAGACCCAGTACTTC.

In this sample, this clone turned up once. V and J are TRBV4-1 and TRBJ2-7, with 8 bases fitting TRBD2. With 3 bases clipped from V and 2 bases from J, the junction kept 3 bases outside the gene matches. The CDR3 has 14 residues. Germline V CDR1 and CDR2: MGHRA, YSYEKL. CDR3 sequence reads: CASSQREAAYEQYF. In DNA, the CDR3 is TGCGCCAGCAGCCAGCGGGAGGCGGCCTACGAGCAGTACTTC.

This rearrangement joins TRBV30 to TRBJ1-2, with D possibly matching TRBD1 (6 bases). This CDR3 comprises 15 residues. Germline V gives CDR1 GTSNPN, CDR2 SVGIG (reference sequence). V was shortened by 0 bases and J by 3 bases, with 14 bases between the two germline ends. In nucleotides, the CDR3 is TGTGCCTGGAGTGTATGGTCAGGGGCGGACTATGGCTACACCTTC. It specifies CAWSVWSGADYGYTF.

In this sample, this clone turned up a few times. The chain joins TRBV7-9 to TRBJ2-2, with 7 bases matching TRBD1. CDR3 size: 14 residues. Germline V lookup: CDR1 SEHNR, CDR2 FQNEAQ (reference sequence). The junction had 3 bases not matched to a gene; V was cut back by 5 bases and J by 3 bases. CDR3 bases: TGTGCCAGCAGCCAGGGACAGTACACCGGGGAGCTGTTTTTT. It yields the protein CASSQGQYTGELFF.

The rearrangement links TRBV7-9 to TRBJ2-5; no firm D call. Germline CDR1 is SEHNR and CDR2 is FQNEAQ (reference sequence). The CDR3 sequence is 11 residues long. The V end was cut by 5 bases, the J end by 4 bases, with 5 bases between. The CDR3 DNA sequence: TGTGCCAGCAGCCCTCTAGAGACCCAGTACTTC. Translating it yields CASSPLETQYF.

The gene calls are TRBV5-8 and TRBJ2-3; a possible D gene is TRBD2 (5 bases). V shed 0 bases and J shed 0 bases, with 14 bases lying between them. CDR3 length: 17 amino acids. The germline V gene has CDR1 SGHTS and CDR2 YDEGEE. The CDR3 protein is CASSLEGGYISTDTQYF. Here the CDR3 DNA reads TGTGCCAGCAGCTTGGAGGGCGGGTACATTAGCACAGATACGCAGTATTTT.

The V and J genes are TRBV19 and TRBJ2-2, with a possible D match to TRBD2 (6 bases). The CDR3 totals 15 residues. Trimming took off 5 bases at V and 4 bases at J, with 14 bases between the two ends. Germline lookup yields CDR1 LNHDA and CDR2 SQIVND (reference sequence). Written as DNA, the CDR3 is TGTGCCAGTAGTCGCGGGGAAGTTGGCACCGGGGAGCTGTTTTTT. Protein product: CASSRGEVGTGELFF.

Only a few counts were recorded for this clone. V gene TRBV6-5 combines with J gene TRBJ2-1; tentative D call: TRBD2 (5 bases). Trimming left V 0 bases short and J 12 bases short, with 12 bases between. Germline CDR1 reads MNHEY; CDR2 reads SVGAGI. This CDR3 spans 13 amino acids. The CDR3 loop is CASSYSKGRGQFF. As DNA, the CDR3 is TGTGCCAGCAGTTACTCGAAGGGCCGGGGGCAGTTCTTC.

The chain uses TRBV5-4 and TRBJ2-1; 10 nucleotides agree with TRBD1. The V gene's germline CDR1 is SGHNT and CDR2 YYREEE (reference sequence). V gave up 6 bases and J gave up 6 bases; unmatched junction bases: 12. CDR3 size: 16 residues. The CDR3 loop reads CASNILGQGIGNEQFF. The DNA of the CDR3 is TGTGCCAGCAACATCCTGGGACAGGGGATCGGCAATGAGCAGTTCTTC.

The chain combines TRBV6-4 with TRBJ2-3; perhaps TRBD2 as D (6 bases). The ends were cut back, 4 bases at V and 2 bases at J, with 10 bases in the middle. Germline loops: CDR1 MRHNA, CDR2 SNTAGT. The CDR3 contains 14 residues. The CDR3 loop reads CASSATRLTDTQYF. The CDR3 bases are TGTGCCAGCAGTGCGACTAGACTCACAGATACGCAGTATTTT.

The chain employs TRBV15 and TRBJ2-5; the match to TRBD2 covers 7 bases. Judging by the DNA end, TRBJ2-7 fits better; the J call may be wrong. The length of the CDR3 is 15 residues. CDR1 LNHNV and CDR2 YYDKDF come from the germline V gene (reference sequence). The CDR3: CATSRENGGNYEQYF. The CDR3 nucleotides are TGTGCCACCAGCAGAGAGAACGGGGGGAACTACGAGCAGTACTTC.

The chain uses TRBV6-4 and TRBJ2-3; D gene ambiguous. The ends were cut back, 2 bases at V and 4 bases at J, with 7 bases in the middle. The CDR3 sequence is 13 residues long. Germline V lookup: CDR1 MRHNA, CDR2 SNTAGT. Written as DNA, the CDR3 is TGTGCCAGCAGTGACCAGCGCTCAGATACGCAGTATTTT. This encodes CASSDQRSDTQYF.

V and J are TRBV21-1 and TRBJ2-1; TRBD2 is the table's D call and was not checked against the DNA. TRBV21-1 is given as a pseudogene. CDR3 length equals 20 residues. Here the CDR3 DNA reads TGTGCCAGCAGCAAAGACGGACTAGCGGGAGTTGGCAGCTCCTACAATGAGCAGTTCTTC. Protein product: CASSKDGLAGVGSSYNEQFF.

V gene TRBV7-2 combines with J gene TRBJ1-5, with 7 nucleotides matching TRBD1. This CDR3 spans 15 amino acids. Germline CDR1 is SGHTA and CDR2 is FQGNSA. Unmatched junction bases numbered 7, after V lost 4 bases and J lost 4 bases. The CDR3: CASSSETGRNQPQHF. In nucleotides, the CDR3 is TGTGCCAGCAGCTCCGAGACAGGGCGGAATCAGCCCCAGCATTTT.

This sequence joins TRBV5-6 and TRBJ1-2, with a tentative D call TRBD1 (6 bases). Looked up from germline, CDR1 is SGHDT and CDR2 is YYEEEE. Between the trimmed V and J ends, which lost 3 bases and 8 bases, there was a span of 17 bases. CDR3 size: 14 residues. The CDR3 sequence is CASSSWLGGGGYTF. The DNA of the CDR3 is TGTGCCAGCAGCTCTTGGCTGGGCGGGGGCGGCTACACCTTC.

V is TRBV7-9 and J is TRBJ2-7; no definite D call. Deletions cut 3 bases from V and 2 bases from J, with 5 bases between. The germline V gene encodes CDR1 SEHNR and CDR2 FQNEAQ (reference sequence). This CDR3 has 12 amino acids. CDR3 loop: CASSLAPYEQYF. The CDR3 nucleotides read TGTGCCAGCAGCTTGGCTCCCTACGAGCAGTACTTC.

The chain couples TRBV4-2 to TRBJ2-1; TRBD1 matches at 7 bases. The CDR3 length is 15 residues. The germline CDR1 and CDR2 sequences are LGHNA and YNFKEQ. J was trimmed by 7 bases and V by 3 bases; bases with no gene match: 9. The DNA for the CDR3 is TGTGCCAGCAGCCAGGAGAAAGTACAGGGGAATGAGCAGTTCTTC. It codes for CASSQEKVQGNEQFF.

This chain links TRBV19 with TRBJ1-5; tentatively, D is TRBD1 (6 bases). V was pared by 4 bases and J by 4 bases, with 14 bases between. Germline assignment: CDR1 LNHDA and CDR2 SQIVND (reference sequence). This CDR3 is 15 amino acids long. DNA for the CDR3: TGTGCCAGTAGTAGGGGAGGGGGTACGAATCAGCCCCAGCATTTT. Translated: CASSRGGGTNQPQHF.